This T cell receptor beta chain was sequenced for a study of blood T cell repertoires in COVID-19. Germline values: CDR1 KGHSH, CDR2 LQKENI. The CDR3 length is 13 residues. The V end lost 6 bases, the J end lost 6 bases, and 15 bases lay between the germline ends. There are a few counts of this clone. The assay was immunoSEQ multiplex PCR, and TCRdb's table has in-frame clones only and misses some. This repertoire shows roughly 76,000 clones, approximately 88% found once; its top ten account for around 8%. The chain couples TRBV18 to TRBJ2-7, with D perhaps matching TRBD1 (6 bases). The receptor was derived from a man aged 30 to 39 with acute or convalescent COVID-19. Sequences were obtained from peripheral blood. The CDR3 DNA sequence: TGTGCCAGCTCCCCGGGACAATCCCGCGAGCAGTACTTC. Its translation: CASSPGQSREQYF. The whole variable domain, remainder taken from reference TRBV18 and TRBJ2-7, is NAGVMQNPRHLVRRRGQEARLRCSPMKGHSHVYWYRQLPEEGLKFMVYLQKENIIDESGMPKERFSAEFPKEGPSILRIQQVVRGDSAAYFCASSPGQSREQYFGPGTRLTVT.